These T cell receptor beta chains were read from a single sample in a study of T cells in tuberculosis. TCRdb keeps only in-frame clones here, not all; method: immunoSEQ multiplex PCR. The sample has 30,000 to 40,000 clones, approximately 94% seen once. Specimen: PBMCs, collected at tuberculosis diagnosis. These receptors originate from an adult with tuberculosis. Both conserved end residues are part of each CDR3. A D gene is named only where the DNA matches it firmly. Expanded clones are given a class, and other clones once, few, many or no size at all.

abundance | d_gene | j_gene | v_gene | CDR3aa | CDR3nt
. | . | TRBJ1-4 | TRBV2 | CASSEKLRTATNEKLFF | TGTGCCAGCAGTGAAAAGCTTAGGACAGCAACTAATGAAAAACTGTTTTTT
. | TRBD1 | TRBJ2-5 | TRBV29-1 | CSVGKQGVRGGETQYF | TGCAGCGTTGGTAAACAGGGGGTCAGAGGGGGAGAGACCCAGTACTTC
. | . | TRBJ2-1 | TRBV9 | CASSPSGVSYNEQFF | TGTGCCAGCAGCCCCTCGGGGGTCTCCTACAATGAGCAGTTCTTC
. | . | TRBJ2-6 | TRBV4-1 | CASSQDQIRRSGANVLTF | TGCGCCAGCAGCCAAGACCAGATAAGGAGATCTGGGGCCAACGTCCTGACTTTC
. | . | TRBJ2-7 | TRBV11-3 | CASSLVSSYRRGGVGYEQYF | TGTGCCAGCAGCTTAGTTTCCTCGTACCGTAGAGGGGGAGTAGGCTACGAGCAGTACTTC
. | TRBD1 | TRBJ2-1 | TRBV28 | CASRGETGDGDEQFF | TGTGCCAGCAGGGGGGAGACAGGGGATGGGGATGAGCAGTTCTTC
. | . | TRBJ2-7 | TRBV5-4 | CASSLDRYEQYF | TGTGCCAGCAGCTTGGATCGGTACGAGCAGTACTTC
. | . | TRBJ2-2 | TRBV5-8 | CASSPSVGTHKLNTGELFF | TGTGCCAGCAGCCCTTCAGTTGGGACACACAAACTCAACACCGGGGAGCTGTTTTTT
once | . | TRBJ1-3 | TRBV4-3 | CASSQAEDSGNTIYF | TGCGCCAGCAGCCAAGCAGAAGACTCTGGAAACACCATATATTTT
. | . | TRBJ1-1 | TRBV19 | CASSIAPGQGEAFF | TGTGCCAGTAGTATAGCCCCCGGGCAGGGAGAAGCTTTCTTT
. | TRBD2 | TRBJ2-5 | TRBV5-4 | CASSLGTSTETQYF | TGTGCCAGCAGCTTGGGGACTAGTACAGAGACCCAGTACTTC
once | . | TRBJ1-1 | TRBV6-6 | CASSYSTWGQTEAFF | TGTGCCAGCAGTTACTCTACGTGGGGCCAGACTGAAGCTTTCTTT
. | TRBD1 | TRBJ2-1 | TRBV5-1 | CASSRTGNNEQFF | TGCGCCAGCAGCCGGACAGGGAACAATGAGCAGTTCTTC
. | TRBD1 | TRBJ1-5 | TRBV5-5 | CASSEGAALSNQPQHF | TGTGCCAGCAGCGAGGGGGCCGCCTTAAGCAATCAGCCCCAGCATTTT
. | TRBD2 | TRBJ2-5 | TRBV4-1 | CASSQYAGGMGETQYF | TGCGCCAGCAGCCAATACGCGGGGGGCATGGGGGAGACCCAGTACTTC
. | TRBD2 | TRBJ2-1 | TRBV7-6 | CASSTSGGAYNEQFF | TGTGCCAGCAGCACCAGCGGGGGGGCCTACAATGAGCAGTTCTTC
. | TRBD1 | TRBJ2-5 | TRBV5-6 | CASSPIRTGSEETQYF | TGTGCCAGCAGCCCTATTCGGACAGGGTCGGAAGAGACCCAGTACTTC
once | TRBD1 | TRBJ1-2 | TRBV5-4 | CASSLPTGTGGIGGYTF | TGTGCCAGCAGCTTACCTACCGGGACAGGGGGCATCGGTGGCTACACCTTC
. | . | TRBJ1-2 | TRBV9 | CASSVGHSGSGYGYTF | TGTGCCAGCAGCGTAGGTCATTCGGGGAGCGGCTATGGCTACACCTTC
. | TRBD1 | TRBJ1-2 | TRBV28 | CASSSVGDSYGYTF | TGTGCCAGCAGTTCGGTAGGGGACAGCTATGGCTACACCTTC
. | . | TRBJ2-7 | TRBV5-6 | CASSFPNPRGIFDEQYF | TGTGCCAGCAGCTTCCCAAATCCCAGGGGAATTTTCGACGAGCAGTACTTC
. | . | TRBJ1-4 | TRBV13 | CASGVRALGKNEKLFF | TGTGCCAGCGGGGTGAGGGCGCTGGGCAAAAATGAAAAACTGTTTTTT
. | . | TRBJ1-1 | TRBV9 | CASSVEQLNTEAFF | TGTGCCAGCAGCGTAGAACAGCTGAACACTGAAGCTTTCTTT
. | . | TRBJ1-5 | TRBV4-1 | CASSQVVTDNQPQHF | TGCGCCAGCAGCCAAGTAGTCACAGACAATCAGCCCCAGCATTTT
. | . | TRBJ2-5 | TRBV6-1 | CASSEAQVFETQYF | TGTGCCAGCAGTGAAGCGCAGGTTTTTGAGACCCAGTACTTC
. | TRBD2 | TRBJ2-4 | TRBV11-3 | CASSWTSGGPGNIQYF | TGTGCCAGCAGCTGGACTAGCGGGGGCCCAGGAAACATTCAGTACTTC
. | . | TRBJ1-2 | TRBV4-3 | CASSQDSRRMYGYTF | TGCGCCAGCAGCCAAGATTCCCGGCGGATGTATGGCTACACCTTC
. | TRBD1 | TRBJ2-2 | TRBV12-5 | CASGLVSGGSSTGELFF | TGTGCTAGTGGTTTGGTCTCAGGGGGAAGTAGCACCGGGGAGCTGTTTTTT
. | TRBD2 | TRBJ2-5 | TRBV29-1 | CSAERGREETQYF | TGCAGCGCCGAGCGGGGGCGCGAAGAGACCCAGTACTTC
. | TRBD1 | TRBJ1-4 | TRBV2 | CASSSRTGTNAGEKLFF | TGTGCCAGCAGTTCCCGGACAGGGACAAACGCGGGTGAAAAACTGTTTTTT
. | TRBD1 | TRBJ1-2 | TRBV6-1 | CASETGLFGNGYTF | TGTGCCAGCGAGACAGGGTTATTTGGAAATGGCTACACCTTC
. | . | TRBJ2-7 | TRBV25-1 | CASSRDYEQYF | TGTGCCAGCAGCAGGGACTACGAGCAGTACTTC
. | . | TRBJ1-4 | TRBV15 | CATSRTFIGPPKEKLFF | TGTGCCACCAGCCGTACCTTTATTGGGCCCCCTAAAGAAAAACTGTTTTTT
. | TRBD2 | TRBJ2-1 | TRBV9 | CASSPPFSGGGYNEQFF | TGTGCCAGCAGCCCTCCCTTCTCTGGCGGGGGGTACAATGAGCAGTTCTTC
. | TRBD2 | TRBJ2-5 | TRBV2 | CASRAGLAGGGQETQYF | TGTGCCAGCAGGGCGGGACTAGCGGGGGGAGGACAAGAGACCCAGTACTTC
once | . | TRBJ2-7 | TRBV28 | CASESGTNYEQYF | TGTGCCAGCGAGTCCGGGACAAACTACGAGCAGTACTTC
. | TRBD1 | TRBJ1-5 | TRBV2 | CASSGQGYQPQHF | TGTGCCAGCAGTGGACAGGGCTATCAGCCCCAGCATTTT
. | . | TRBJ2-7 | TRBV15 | CATSIIQGYEQYF | TGTGCCACCAGCATAATACAGGGATACGAGCAGTACTTC
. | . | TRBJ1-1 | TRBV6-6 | CASSYTGNTEAFF | TGTGCCAGCAGTTACACGGGAAACACTGAAGCTTTCTTT
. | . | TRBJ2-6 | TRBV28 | CASTETGANVLTF | TGTGCCAGCACCGAAACAGGGGCCAACGTCCTGACTTTC
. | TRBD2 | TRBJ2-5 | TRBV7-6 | CASSSRTTGLLKETQYF | TGTGCCAGCAGCTCAAGAACGACGGGACTACTAAAAGAGACCCAGTACTTC